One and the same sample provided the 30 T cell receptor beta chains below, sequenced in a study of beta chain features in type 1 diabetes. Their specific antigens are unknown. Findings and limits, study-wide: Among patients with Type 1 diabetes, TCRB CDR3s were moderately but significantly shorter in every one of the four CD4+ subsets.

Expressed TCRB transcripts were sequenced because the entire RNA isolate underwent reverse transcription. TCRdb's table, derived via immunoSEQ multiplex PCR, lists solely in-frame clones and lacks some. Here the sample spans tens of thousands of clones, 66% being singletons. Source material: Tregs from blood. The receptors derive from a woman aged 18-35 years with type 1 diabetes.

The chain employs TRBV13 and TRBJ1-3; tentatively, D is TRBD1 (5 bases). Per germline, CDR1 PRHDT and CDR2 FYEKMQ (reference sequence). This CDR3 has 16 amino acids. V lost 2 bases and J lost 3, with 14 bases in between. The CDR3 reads CASSLYPQGYGNTIYF. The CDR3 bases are TGTGCCAGCAGCTTATACCCCCAGGGCTATGGAAACACCATATATTTT.

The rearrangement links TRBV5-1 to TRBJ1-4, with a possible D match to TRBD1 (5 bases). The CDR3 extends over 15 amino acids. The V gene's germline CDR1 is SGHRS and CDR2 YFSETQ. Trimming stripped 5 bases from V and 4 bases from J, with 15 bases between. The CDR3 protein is CASRIGASDNEKLFF. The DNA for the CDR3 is TGCGCCAGCAGGATAGGGGCCTCGGATAATGAAAAACTGTTTTTT.

Here the CDR3 DNA reads TGTGCCAGTAGTATAGTAAACCCTAGCGGCTACACCTTC. As protein: CASSIVNPSGYTF. J is TRBJ1-2 and V is TRBV19, with no clear D. The CDR3 consists of 13 residues. Trimming shortened V by 1 base and J by 8 bases, and 11 bases separated the two germline ends. Germline loops: CDR1 LNHDA, CDR2 SQIVND (reference sequence). Filled out from reference TRBV19 and TRBJ1-2, the complete variable domain reads DGGITQSPKYLFRKEGQNVTLSCEQNLNHDAMYWYRQDPGQGLRLIYYSQIVNDFQKGDIAEGYSVSREKKESFPLTVTSAQKNPTAFYLCASSIVNPSGYTFGSGTRLTVV.

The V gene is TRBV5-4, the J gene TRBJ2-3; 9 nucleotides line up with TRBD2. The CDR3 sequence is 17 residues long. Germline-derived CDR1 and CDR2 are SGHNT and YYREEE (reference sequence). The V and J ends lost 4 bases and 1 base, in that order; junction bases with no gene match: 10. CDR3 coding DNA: TGTGCCAGCAGCGCCAGTTTGGGCGGGAGGGGCACAGATACGCAGTATTTT. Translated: CASSASLGGRGTDTQYF.

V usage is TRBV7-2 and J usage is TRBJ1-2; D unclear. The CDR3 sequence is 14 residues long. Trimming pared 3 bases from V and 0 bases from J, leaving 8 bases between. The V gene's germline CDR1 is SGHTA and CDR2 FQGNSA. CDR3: CASSFSGSNYGYTF. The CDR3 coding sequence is TGTGCCAGCAGCTTTAGCGGTTCTAACTATGGCTACACCTTC.

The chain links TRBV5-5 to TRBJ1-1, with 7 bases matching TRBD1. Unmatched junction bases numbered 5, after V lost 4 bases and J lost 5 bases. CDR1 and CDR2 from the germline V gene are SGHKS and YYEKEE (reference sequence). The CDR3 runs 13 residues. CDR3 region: CASSQGTVTEAFF. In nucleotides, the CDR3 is TGTGCCAGCAGCCAAGGGACAGTTACTGAAGCTTTCTTT.

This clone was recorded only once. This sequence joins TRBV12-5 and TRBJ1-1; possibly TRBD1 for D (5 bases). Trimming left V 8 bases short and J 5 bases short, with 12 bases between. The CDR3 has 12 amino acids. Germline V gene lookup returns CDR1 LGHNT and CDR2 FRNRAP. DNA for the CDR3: TGTGCTAGTCGGGGGATCTGGACTGAAGCTTTCTTT. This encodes CASRGIWTEAFF.

For the CDR3, the DNA is TGTGCCAGCAGCTTAGGGCCCATCCCCACAGATACGCAGTATTTT. This translates into CASSLGPIPTDTQYF. The chain recombines TRBV7-8 with TRBJ2-3; D remains ambiguous. Germline assignment: CDR1 SGHVS and CDR2 FQNEAQ. Trimming removed 1 base from V and 2 bases from J, with 10 bases in between. The CDR3 length is 15 residues.

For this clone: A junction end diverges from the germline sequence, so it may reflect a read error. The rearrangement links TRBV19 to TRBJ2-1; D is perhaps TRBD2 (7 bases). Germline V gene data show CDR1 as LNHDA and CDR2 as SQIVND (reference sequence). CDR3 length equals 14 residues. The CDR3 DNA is TGTGCCACTAGTCGGGGGGCTGTAAGGAATGAGCAGTTCTTC. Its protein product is CATSRGAVRNEQFF.

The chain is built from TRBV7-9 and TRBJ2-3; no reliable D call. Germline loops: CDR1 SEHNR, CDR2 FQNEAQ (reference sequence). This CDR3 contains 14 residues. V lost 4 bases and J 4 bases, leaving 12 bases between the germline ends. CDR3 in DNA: TGTGCCAGCAGCTCCAAGAGCTACTCAGATACGCAGTATTTT. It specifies CASSSKSYSDTQYF.

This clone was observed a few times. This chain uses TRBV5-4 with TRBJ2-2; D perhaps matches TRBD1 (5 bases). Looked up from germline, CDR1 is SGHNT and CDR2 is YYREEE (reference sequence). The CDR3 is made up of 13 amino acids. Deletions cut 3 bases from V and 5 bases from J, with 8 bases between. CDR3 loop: CASSSRVTGELFF. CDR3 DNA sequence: TGTGCCAGCAGCTCCAGGGTTACCGGGGAGCTGTTTTTT.

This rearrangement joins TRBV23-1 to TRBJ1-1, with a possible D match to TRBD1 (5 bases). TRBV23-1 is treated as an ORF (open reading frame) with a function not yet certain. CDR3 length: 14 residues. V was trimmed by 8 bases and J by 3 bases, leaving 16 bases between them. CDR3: CASAPLKGDTEAFF. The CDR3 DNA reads TGCGCCAGCGCTCCTCTAAAAGGGGACACTGAAGCTTTCTTT.

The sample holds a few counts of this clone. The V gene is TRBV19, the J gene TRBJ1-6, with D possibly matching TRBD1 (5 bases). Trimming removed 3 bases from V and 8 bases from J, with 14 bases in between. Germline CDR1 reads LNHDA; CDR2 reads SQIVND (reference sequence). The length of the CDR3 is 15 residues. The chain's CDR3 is CASSIMGRVDSPLHF. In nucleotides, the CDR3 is TGTGCCAGTAGTATCATGGGGCGCGTTGATTCACCCCTCCACTTT.

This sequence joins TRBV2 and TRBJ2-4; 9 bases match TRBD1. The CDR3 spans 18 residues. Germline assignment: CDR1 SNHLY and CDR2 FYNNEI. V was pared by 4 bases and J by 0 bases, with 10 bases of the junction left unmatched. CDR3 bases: TGTGCCAGCAGTGTTGACAGGGGGGGGCTCCTAGCCAAAAACATTCAGTACTTC. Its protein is CASSVDRGGLLAKNIQYF.

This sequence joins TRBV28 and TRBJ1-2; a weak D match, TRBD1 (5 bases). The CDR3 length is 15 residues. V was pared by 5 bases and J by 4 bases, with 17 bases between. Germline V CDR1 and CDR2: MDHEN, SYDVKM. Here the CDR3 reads CASSVPRGLSYGYTF. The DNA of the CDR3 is TGTGCCAGCAGTGTCCCTCGGGGGTTGTCCTATGGCTACACCTTC.

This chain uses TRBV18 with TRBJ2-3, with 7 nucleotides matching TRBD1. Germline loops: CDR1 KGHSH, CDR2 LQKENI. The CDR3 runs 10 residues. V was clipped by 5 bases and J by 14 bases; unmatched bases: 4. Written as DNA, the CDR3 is TGTGCCAGCTCAGACAGGGAAGTGTATTTT. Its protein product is CASSDREVYF.

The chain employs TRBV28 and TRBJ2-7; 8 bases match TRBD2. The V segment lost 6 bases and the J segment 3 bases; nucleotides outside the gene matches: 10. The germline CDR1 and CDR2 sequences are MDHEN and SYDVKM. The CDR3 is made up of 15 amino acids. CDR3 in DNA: TGTGCCAGCAGCCCCCCCGGGAGGGCTTACTACGAGCAGTACTTC. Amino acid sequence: CASSPPGRAYYEQYF.

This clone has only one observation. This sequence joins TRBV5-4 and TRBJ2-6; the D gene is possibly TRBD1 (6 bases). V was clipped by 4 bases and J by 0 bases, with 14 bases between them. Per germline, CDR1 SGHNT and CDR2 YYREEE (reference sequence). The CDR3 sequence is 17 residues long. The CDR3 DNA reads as TGTGCCAGCAGCAGCGGACAGTTAAGCTCTGGGGCCAACGTCCTGACTTTC. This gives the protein CASSSGQLSSGANVLTF. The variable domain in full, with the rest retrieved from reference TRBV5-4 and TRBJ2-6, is ETGVTQSPTHLIKTRGQQVTLRCSSQSGHNTVSWYQQALGQGPQFIFQYYREEENGRGNFPPRFSGLQFPNYSSELNVNALELDDSALYLCASSSGQLSSGANVLTFGAGSRLTVL.

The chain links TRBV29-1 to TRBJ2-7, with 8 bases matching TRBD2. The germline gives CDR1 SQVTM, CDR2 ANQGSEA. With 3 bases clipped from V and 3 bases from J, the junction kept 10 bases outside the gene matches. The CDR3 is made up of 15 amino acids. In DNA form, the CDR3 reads TGCAGCGTTGACGGACACACCGGGGGGGTCTACGAGCAGTACTTC. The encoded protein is CSVDGHTGGVYEQYF.

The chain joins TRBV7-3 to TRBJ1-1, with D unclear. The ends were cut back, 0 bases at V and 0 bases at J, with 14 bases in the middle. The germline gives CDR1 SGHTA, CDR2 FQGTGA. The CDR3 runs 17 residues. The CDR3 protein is CASSLTRSGQLNTEAFF. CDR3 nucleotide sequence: TGTGCCAGCAGCTTAACGCGTTCTGGGCAACTGAACACTGAAGCTTTCTTT.

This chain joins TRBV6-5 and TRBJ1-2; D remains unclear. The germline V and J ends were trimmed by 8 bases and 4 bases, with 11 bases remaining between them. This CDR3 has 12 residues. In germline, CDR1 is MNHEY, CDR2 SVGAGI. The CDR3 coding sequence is TGTGCCAGCTCAGACAACTCCTATGGCTACACCTTC. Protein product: CASSDNSYGYTF.

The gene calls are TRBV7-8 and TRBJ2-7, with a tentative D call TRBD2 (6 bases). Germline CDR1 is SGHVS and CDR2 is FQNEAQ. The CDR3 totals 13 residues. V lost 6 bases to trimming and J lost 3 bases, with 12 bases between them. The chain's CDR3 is CASSGSGVYEQYF. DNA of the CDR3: TGTGCCAGCAGTGGTTCGGGGGTCTACGAGCAGTACTTC.

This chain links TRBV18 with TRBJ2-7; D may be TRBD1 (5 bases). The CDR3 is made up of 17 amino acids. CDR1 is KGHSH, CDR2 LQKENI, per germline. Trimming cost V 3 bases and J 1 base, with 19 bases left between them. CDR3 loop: CASSPPNWTLLSYEQYF. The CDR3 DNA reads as TGTGCCAGCTCACCGCCGAACTGGACACTACTTTCCTACGAGCAGTACTTC.

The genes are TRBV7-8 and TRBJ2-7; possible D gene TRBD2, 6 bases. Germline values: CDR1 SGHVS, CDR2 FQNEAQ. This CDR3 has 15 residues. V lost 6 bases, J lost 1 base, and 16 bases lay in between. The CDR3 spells CASSPRRGRSYEQYF. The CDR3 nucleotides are TGTGCCAGCAGTCCTCGCCGTGGGAGGTCCTACGAGCAGTACTTC.

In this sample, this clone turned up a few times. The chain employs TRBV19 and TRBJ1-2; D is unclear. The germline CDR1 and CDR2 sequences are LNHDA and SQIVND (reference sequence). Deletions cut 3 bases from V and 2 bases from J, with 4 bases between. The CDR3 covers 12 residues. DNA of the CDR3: TGTGCCAGTAGTATCAGAAACTATGGCTACACCTTC. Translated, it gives CASSIRNYGYTF. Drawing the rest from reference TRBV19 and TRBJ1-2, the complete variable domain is DGGITQSPKYLFRKEGQNVTLSCEQNLNHDAMYWYRQDPGQGLRLIYYSQIVNDFQKGDIAEGYSVSREKKESFPLTVTSAQKNPTAFYLCASSIRNYGYTFGSGTRLTVV.

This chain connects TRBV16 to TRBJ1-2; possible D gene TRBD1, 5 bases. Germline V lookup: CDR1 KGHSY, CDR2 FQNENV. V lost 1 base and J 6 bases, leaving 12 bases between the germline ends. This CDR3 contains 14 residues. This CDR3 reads CASSQWGQGDGYTF. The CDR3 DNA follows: TGTGCCAGCAGCCAATGGGGCCAGGGCGATGGCTACACCTTC.

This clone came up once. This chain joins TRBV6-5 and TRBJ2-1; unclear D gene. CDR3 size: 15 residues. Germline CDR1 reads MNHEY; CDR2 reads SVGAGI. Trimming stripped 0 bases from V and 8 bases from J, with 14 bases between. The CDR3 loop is CASSYSGAMYDEQFF. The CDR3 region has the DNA TGTGCCAGCAGTTACTCCGGAGCGATGTACGATGAGCAGTTCTTC.

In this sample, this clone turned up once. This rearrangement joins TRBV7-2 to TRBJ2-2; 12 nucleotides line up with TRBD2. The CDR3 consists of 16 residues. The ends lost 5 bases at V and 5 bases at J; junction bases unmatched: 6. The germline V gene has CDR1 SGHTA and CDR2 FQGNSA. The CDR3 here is CASSPSSGRVTGELFF. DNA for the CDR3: TGTGCCAGCAGCCCATCTAGCGGGAGGGTTACCGGGGAGCTGTTTTTT.

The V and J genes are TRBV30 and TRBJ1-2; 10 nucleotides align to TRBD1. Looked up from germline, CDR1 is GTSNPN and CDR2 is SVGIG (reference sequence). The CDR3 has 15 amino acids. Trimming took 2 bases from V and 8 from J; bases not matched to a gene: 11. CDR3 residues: CAWSRPRDRGSGYTF. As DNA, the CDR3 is TGTGCCTGGAGTCGCCCCCGGGACAGGGGTTCCGGCTACACCTTC. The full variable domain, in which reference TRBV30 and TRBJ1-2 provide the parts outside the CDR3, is SQTIHQWPATLVQPVGSPLSLECTVEGTSNPNLYWYRQAAGRGLQLLFYSVGIGQISSEVPQNLSASRPQDRQFILSSKKLLLSDSGFYLCAWSRPRDRGSGYTFGSGTRLTVV.

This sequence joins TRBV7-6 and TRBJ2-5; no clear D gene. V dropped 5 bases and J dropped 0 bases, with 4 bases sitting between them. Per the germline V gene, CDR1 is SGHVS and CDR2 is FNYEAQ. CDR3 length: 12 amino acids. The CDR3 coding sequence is TGTGCCAGCAGCCCGTACCAAGAGACCCAGTACTTC. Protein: CASSPYQETQYF.